The 17 T cell receptor beta chains below all came from one sample that was sequenced in a study of cytomegalovirus exposure and HLA in healthy donors. The PCR had 60 Vbeta and 13 Jbeta primers. Measured with immunoSEQ multiplex PCR; TCRdb has only the in-frame clones, and not every one. The sample shows over 200,000 clones, about 75% of them seen only once. Sequenced input: PBMCs. These receptors came from a male donor in good health and CMV-seronegative.

The rearrangement joins TRBV5-4 to TRBJ1-2; D possibly corresponds to TRBD1 (6 bases). Germline V CDR1 and CDR2: SGHNT, YYREEE (reference sequence). V was clipped by 0 bases and J by 4 bases, with 13 bases between them. CDR3 size: 15 residues. DNA for the CDR3: TGTGCCAGCAGCTTGGATAACAGGGTGGGCTATGGCTACACCTTC. Amino acid sequence: CASSLDNRVGYGYTF.

The chain carries TRBV28 and TRBJ1-2; the match to TRBD1 covers 8 bases. CDR3 length: 16 amino acids. The germline CDR1 and CDR2 sequences are MDHEN and SYDVKM. After removal of 6 bases from V and 2 bases from J, the junction contained 11 bases not matched to a gene. Here the CDR3 reads CASSDREDRANYGYTF. The CDR3, as DNA: TGTGCCAGCAGCGACCGAGAGGACAGGGCAAACTATGGCTACACCTTC.

This sequence joins TRBV4-2 and TRBJ2-3, with D possibly being TRBD1 (5 bases). The CDR3 has 15 residues. V lost 5 bases and J 1 base, leaving 13 bases between the germline ends. The germline CDR1 and CDR2 sequences are LGHNA and YNFKEQ. In nucleotides, the CDR3 is TGTGCCAGCAGCATCAGGGTTGGTGGCACAGATACGCAGTATTTT. Its translation is CASSIRVGGTDTQYF.

In this sample, this clone turned up once. This chain uses TRBV7-3 with TRBJ2-5, with D maybe TRBD2 (5 bases). The V end was cut by 4 bases, the J end by 3 bases, with 15 bases between. Germline V lookup: CDR1 SGHTA, CDR2 FQGTGA. The CDR3 is made up of 15 amino acids. The CDR3 loop is CASSSSPGSKETQYF. CDR3 in DNA: TGTGCCAGCAGCTCTTCACCGGGATCTAAAGAGACCCAGTACTTC. The variable domain in full, with the rest retrieved from reference TRBV7-3 and TRBJ2-5, is GAGVSQTPSNKVTEKGKYVELRCDPISGHTALYWYRQSLGQGPEFLIYFQGTGAADDSGLPNDRFFAVRPEGSVSTLKIQRTERGDSAVYLCASSSSPGSKETQYFGPGTRLLVL.

This chain joins TRBV7-3 and TRBJ1-5; TRBD1 might be the D (5 bases). CDR1 is SGHTA and CDR2 is FQGTGA in the germline V gene. Trimming took off 2 bases at V and 1 base at J, with 6 bases between the two ends. The CDR3 is 14 amino acids. The CDR3 DNA reads TGTGCCAGCAGCTTAGCAGGGAGCAATCAGCCCCAGCATTTT. It codes for CASSLAGSNQPQHF.

Here the CDR3 reads CASSLFGQGGYTF. In DNA form, the CDR3 reads TGTGCCAGCAGTTTATTTGGGCAAGGTGGCTACACCTTC. The chain combines TRBV27 with TRBJ1-2, with no clear D. V lost 1 base, J lost 7 bases, and 10 bases lay in between. CDR1 and CDR2 from the germline V gene are MNHEY and SMNVEV (reference sequence). The CDR3 spans 13 residues.

The chain carries TRBV5-6 and TRBJ2-7; D may be TRBD1 (6 bases). Germline V gene lookup returns CDR1 SGHDT and CDR2 YYEEEE. This CDR3 contains 14 residues. The V gene lost 2 bases and the J gene lost 3 bases, with 12 bases spanning the gap. The CDR3 sequence is CASSLVGQIYEQYF. The CDR3 region has the DNA TGTGCCAGCAGCTTAGTAGGACAGATCTACGAGCAGTACTTC.

This chain joins TRBV19 and TRBJ2-3; weak D call: TRBD2 (5 bases). Germline lookup yields CDR1 LNHDA and CDR2 SQIVND (reference sequence). Trimming took 6 bases from V and 0 from J, leaving 7 bases between them. This CDR3 is 13 amino acids long. The CDR3, as DNA: TGTGCCAGTAGGTGGGAGAGCACAGATACGCAGTATTTT. Encoded protein: CASRWESTDTQYF.

This clone was observed a few times. This chain links TRBV9 with TRBJ1-1; the D gene is possibly TRBD1 (6 bases). Trimming took 4 bases from V and 1 from J, leaving 17 bases between them. There are 16 residues in the CDR3. Germline CDR1 reads SGDLS; CDR2 reads YYNGEE. The CDR3 region has the DNA TGTGCCAGCAGCCCGGCTGCGGGGGGGCCGAACACTGAAGCTTTCTTT. Its protein product is CASSPAAGGPNTEAFF.

DNA for the CDR3: TGTGCCAGCAGCTTAGGGACAGGGTTTGAAGCTTTCTTT. This codes for CASSLGTGFEAFF. The chain has TRBV11-2 and TRBJ1-1; 8 nucleotides align to TRBD1. In germline, CDR1 is SGHAT, CDR2 FQNNGV. The CDR3 contains 13 residues. V shed 1 base and J 7 bases; nucleotides not matched to a gene: 2. Together with reference TRBV11-2 and TRBJ1-1, the CDR3 gives the full variable domain: EAGVAQSPRYKIIEKRQSVAFWCNPISGHATLYWYQQILGQGPKLLIQFQNNGVVDDSQLPKDRFSAERLKGVDSTLKIQPAKLEDSAVYLCASSLGTGFEAFFGQGTRLTVV.

This chain connects TRBV9 to TRBJ1-1, with D hard to call. This CDR3 has 13 residues. The germline CDR1 and CDR2 sequences are SGDLS and YYNGEE. V was clipped by 3 bases and J by 0 bases, with 6 bases between them. The CDR3 spells CASSALLNTEAFF. The CDR3 DNA reads as TGTGCCAGCAGCGCCTTATTGAACACTGAAGCTTTCTTT.

The chain combines TRBV4-1 with TRBJ1-1; the D gene is possibly TRBD1 (5 bases). Germline V lookup: CDR1 MGHRA, CDR2 YSYEKL. V lost 5 bases and J lost 6, with 16 bases in between. This CDR3 has 14 amino acids. This CDR3 is CASSGSGIGAEAFF. The CDR3 DNA sequence: TGCGCCAGCAGCGGGTCAGGGATAGGGGCTGAAGCTTTCTTT.

V is TRBV4-3 and J is TRBJ2-5; possible D gene TRBD1, 6 bases. Matching the DNA end better, TRBJ2-7 makes the J call doubtful. Germline V gene sequence: CDR1 LGHNA, CDR2 YSLEER. The CDR3 length is 16 residues. The CDR3 DNA sequence: TGCGCCAGCAGCCGAAATTCAGGGGATTTATCCTACGAGCAGTACTTC. Its translation is CASSRNSGDLSYEQYF.

The chain combines TRBV6-1 with TRBJ2-1, with 10 bases identical to TRBD1. Germline V gives CDR1 MNHNS, CDR2 SASEGT. J was trimmed by 0 bases and V by 4 bases; bases with no gene match: 15. This CDR3 region has 20 residues. In nucleotides, the CDR3 is TGTGCCAGCAGTGGCCTGGACAGGGGGGCCCTAAGGAGCTCCTACAATGAGCAGTTCTTC. Translating gives CASSGLDRGALRSSYNEQFF.

J is TRBJ2-2 and V is TRBV12-5; D not certain. The CDR3 sequence is 14 residues long. The V end was cut by 1 base, the J end by 1 base, with 4 bases between. CDR1 LGHNT and CDR2 FRNRAP come from the germline V gene. The CDR3 DNA reads TGTGCTAGTGGTTTGGCCGGGAACACCGGGGAGCTGTTTTTT. Translating it yields CASGLAGNTGELFF.

The genes are TRBV28 and TRBJ1-2; tentative D call: TRBD1 (6 bases). The CDR3 consists of 13 residues. Between the trimmed V and J ends, which lost 6 bases and 6 bases, there was a span of 14 bases. Per the germline V gene, CDR1 is MDHEN and CDR2 is SYDVKM. CDR3 protein: CASREAGGDGYTF. The CDR3, as DNA: TGTGCCAGCAGGGAGGCGGGGGGCGATGGCTACACCTTC.

DNA for the CDR3: TGTGCCAGCAGTGACAGGATACATGGCTACACCTTC. Translation gives CASSDRIHGYTF. The chain combines TRBV6-5 with TRBJ1-2, with a possible D match to TRBD1 (6 bases). The CDR3 length is 12 residues. The V end lost 5 bases, the J end lost 6 bases, and 10 bases lay between the germline ends. Germline V CDR1 and CDR2: MNHEY, SVGAGI.